This T cell receptor beta chain is from a study of cytomegalovirus exposure and HLA in healthy donors. The CDR3 has 18 residues. Losses at the gene ends were 2 bases for V and 0 bases for J; bases not matched to a gene: 6. Germline CDR1 reads WSHSY; CDR2 reads SAAADI. PCR was performed using 60 Vbeta and 13 Jbeta primers. Repertoires were generated with immunoSEQ multiplex PCR, while TCRdb's copy carries only in-frame clones and drops some. This table holds about 98,000 clones, more than 60% found once. At collection, donors were nominally healthy, but unrecorded immune exposures were probable. Comments on this clone: Its specificity is not known.

General observations from the study: Certain sequence variants were highly shared and formed a cluster, and this cluster was likely a sequencing artifact. A missense variant in DCLRE1C was later tied to TCR beta V- and J-gene trimming. Immune exposure was documented only through CMV serostatus.

The chain is built from TRBV10-2 and TRBJ2-6, with 8 bases matching TRBD2. The TCR originated in a man aged 18 to 30 in good health and CMV-seropositive. The sample consisted of PBMCs. CDR3 region: CASSERIAGTSGANVLTF. Written as DNA, the CDR3 is TGCGCCAGCAGTGAGCGGATAGCGGGGACCTCTGGGGCCAACGTCCTGACTTTC.